Presented here are 18 T cell receptor beta chains from one specimen sequenced in a study of T cell responses to AZD1222 COVID-19 vaccine. Libraries were prepared by immunoSEQ multiplex PCR; TCRdb keeps only in-frame clonotypes and omits some of them. The data contain roughly 100,000 clones, 85% to 90% of them singletons. This specimen was peripheral blood, taken on day 0 of AZD1222 vaccination. The receptors derive from an adult in good health.

The chain links TRBV30 to TRBJ2-1; D is undetermined. V lost 0 bases and J 9 bases, leaving 12 bases between the germline ends. The V gene's germline CDR1 is GTSNPN and CDR2 SVGIG (reference sequence). The CDR3 extends over 13 amino acids. CDR3 nucleotide sequence: TGTGCCTGGAGTGTATCGGTTCAAGGTGAGCAGTTCTTC. Translation gives CAWSVSVQGEQFF.

Only one count was recorded for this clone. The chain has TRBV19 and TRBJ1-1; a possible D gene is TRBD1 (5 bases). The CDR3 length is 13 residues. V was cut by 10 bases and J by 0 bases, with 12 bases left in between. Germline CDR1 reads LNHDA; CDR2 reads SQIVND (reference sequence). The CDR3 DNA reads TGTGCCACCGGGCGGGGGGTGAACACTGAAGCTTTCTTT. Protein sequence: CATGRGVNTEAFF.

This rearrangement joins TRBV5-8 to TRBJ2-7; the D gene could be TRBD1 or TRBD2 (6 bases each). Trimming stripped 4 bases from V and 1 base from J, with 15 bases between. This CDR3 region has 15 residues. Germline V gives CDR1 SGHTS, CDR2 YDEGEE. Here the CDR3 reads CASSQVRGLSYEQYF. In nucleotides, the CDR3 is TGTGCCAGCAGCCAGGTACGGGGGCTTTCCTACGAGCAGTACTTC.

This chain connects TRBV5-4 to TRBJ1-1; D is uncertain. The CDR3 covers 14 residues. The germline V gene has CDR1 SGHNT and CDR2 YYREEE (reference sequence). With 4 bases removed from V and 0 bases from J, the gap between germline ends came to 10 bases. The CDR3 bases are TGTGCCAGCAGCCGCAGTCACATGAACACTGAAGCTTTCTTT. Protein product: CASSRSHMNTEAFF. The entire variable domain, with the rest obtained from reference TRBV5-4 and TRBJ1-1, is as follows: ETGVTQSPTHLIKTRGQQVTLRCSSQSGHNTVSWYQQALGQGPQFIFQYYREEENGRGNFPPRFSGLQFPNYSSELNVNALELDDSALYLCASSRSHMNTEAFFGQGTRLTVV.

The genes are TRBV5-1 and TRBJ1-3, with a weak D call TRBD1 (5 bases). Trimming cost V 4 bases and J 0 bases, with 14 bases left between them. In germline, CDR1 is SGHRS, CDR2 YFSETQ. This CDR3 spans 16 amino acids. CDR3 residues: CASSGGLQSSGNTIYF. CDR3 DNA: TGCGCCAGCAGCGGGGGACTACAGAGCTCTGGAAACACCATATATTTT.

The V gene is TRBV11-2, the J gene TRBJ1-1; D not certain. Germline CDR1 is SGHAT and CDR2 is FQNNGV. The CDR3 runs 18 residues. Trimming stripped 5 bases from V and 0 bases from J, with 22 bases between. The CDR3 loop is CASSPRGGNTPMNTEAFF. The CDR3 nucleotides read TGTGCCAGCAGCCCCCGGGGAGGGAATACGCCCATGAACACTGAAGCTTTCTTT.

The CDR3 coding sequence is TGTGCCAGAAGCTTGGGGGGGCCCCAGGGGACCTATTGGGATTCACCCCTCCACTTT. This encodes CARSLGGPQGTYWDSPLHF. The rearrangement links TRBV5-3 to TRBJ1-6; weak D call: TRBD1 (6 bases). TRBV5-3 is given ORF status, its function remaining uncertain. V lost 0 bases, J lost 8 bases, and 24 bases lay in between. CDR3 length: 19 residues.

The rearrangement links TRBV14 to TRBJ1-3; 7 bases match TRBD1. In germline, CDR1 is SGHDN, CDR2 FVKESK. This CDR3 has 15 amino acids. V was pared by 4 bases and J by 4 bases, with 7 bases of the junction left unmatched. The CDR3 loop is CASSRQGTRGNTIYF. CDR3 DNA sequence: TGTGCCAGCAGCCGACAGGGTACGAGAGGAAACACCATATATTTT.

In its sample, this clone was seen once. CDR3 DNA: TGTGCCAGCAGCTTCGGGACAGGGAACACCGGGGAGCTGTTTTTT. Translation: CASSFGTGNTGELFF. V and J are TRBV5-4 and TRBJ2-2; the match to TRBD1 covers 8 bases. The V segment lost 2 bases and the J segment 1 base; nucleotides outside the gene matches: 1. Germline-derived CDR1 and CDR2 are SGHNT and YYREEE (reference sequence). This CDR3 contains 15 residues.

This clone was picked up a small number of times. This chain joins TRBV6-6 and TRBJ2-7; perhaps D is TRBD1 or TRBD2 (5 bases each). This CDR3 has 15 amino acids. CDR1 is MNHNY and CDR2 is SVGAGI in the germline V gene (reference sequence). V shed 8 bases and J shed 7 bases, with 24 bases lying between them. In DNA, the CDR3 is TGTGCCAGCGGGATTTCGGGACGGAAAAGATTTGAGCAGTACTTC. Translated, it gives CASGISGRKRFEQYF.

This sequence joins TRBV5-1 and TRBJ2-3, with 15 nucleotides matching TRBD2. Trimming removed 1 base from V and 5 bases from J; junction bases left unmatched: 5. This CDR3 comprises 17 residues. Germline V gives CDR1 SGHRS, CDR2 YFSETQ. Written as DNA, the CDR3 is TGCGCCAGCAGCTTGAGGACTAGCGGGAGGGTAGTAGATACGCAGTATTTT. Its protein is CASSLRTSGRVVDTQYF.

This chain connects TRBV5-6 to TRBJ2-1; no reliable D call. This CDR3 comprises 15 residues. The germline V gene encodes CDR1 SGHDT and CDR2 YYEEEE. Trimming removed 0 bases from V and 1 base from J, with 8 bases in between. The CDR3 region is CASSLDGRSYNEQFF. The CDR3 DNA is TGTGCCAGCAGCTTGGACGGTAGGTCCTACAATGAGCAGTTCTTC.

The J gene is TRBJ2-1, the V gene TRBV7-8, with 11 bases aligning to TRBD2. J was trimmed by 6 bases and V by 0 bases; bases with no gene match: 4. Germline V gene data show CDR1 as SGHVS and CDR2 as FQNEAQ. The CDR3 has 16 residues. CDR3 amino acids: CASSLAWLAGGNEQFF. The CDR3 DNA follows: TGTGCCAGCAGCTTAGCATGGCTAGCGGGGGGCAATGAGCAGTTCTTC.

This clone was seen only once. This chain connects TRBV13 to TRBJ1-2; D possibly corresponds to TRBD1 (5 bases). Per germline, CDR1 PRHDT and CDR2 FYEKMQ (reference sequence). The CDR3 sequence is 12 residues long. The V gene lost 8 bases and the J gene lost 8 bases, with 15 bases spanning the gap. CDR3: CASGRGLRGYTF. CDR3 DNA: TGTGCCAGCGGCCGGGGCCTCAGGGGCTACACCTTC.

The chain links TRBV3-1 (or the pseudogene TRBV3-2) to TRBJ2-1; 7 bases match TRBD2. Germline CDR1 LGHDT, CDR2 YNNKEL (reference sequence). Losses at the gene ends were 6 bases for V and 9 bases for J; bases not matched to a gene: 8. The CDR3 contains 13 residues. CDR3 sequence (DNA): TGTGCCAGCAGTCGGCGGGAGTCGGGTGAGCAGTTCTTC. It translates to CASSRRESGEQFF.

The chain combines TRBV7-2 with TRBJ2-7, with 7 bases matching TRBD1. The germline gives CDR1 SGHTA, CDR2 FQGNSA. The CDR3 consists of 14 residues. The V gene end was trimmed by 2 bases and the J gene end by 2 bases; junction bases not matched to a gene: 3. CDR3: CASSLRTGAYEQYF. The CDR3 coding sequence is TGTGCCAGCAGCTTAAGAACAGGGGCCTACGAGCAGTACTTC.

V usage is TRBV7-8 and J usage is TRBJ1-5, with no clear D. Per the germline V gene, CDR1 is SGHVS and CDR2 is FQNEAQ. The CDR3 sequence is 16 residues long. Trimming pared 1 base from V and 0 bases from J, leaving 10 bases between. The CDR3 region has the DNA TGTGCCAGCAGCTTAGGGGCCGGGTCTAGCAATCAGCCCCAGCATTTT. Translated, it gives CASSLGAGSSNQPQHF.

V is TRBV19 and J is TRBJ1-2, with D perhaps matching TRBD1 (5 bases). Germline CDR1 LNHDA, CDR2 SQIVND (reference sequence). The CDR3 sequence is 11 residues long. V was cut by 5 bases and J by 6 bases, with 7 bases left in between. CDR3 DNA: TGTGCCAGTAGTTGGGGACATGGCTACACCTTC. Its translation: CASSWGHGYTF. The complete variable domain, with remaining parts taken from reference TRBV19 and TRBJ1-2, reads DGGITQSPKYLFRKEGQNVTLSCEQNLNHDAMYWYRQDPGQGLRLIYYSQIVNDFQKGDIAEGYSVSREKKESFPLTVTSAQKNPTAFYLCASSWGHGYTFGSGTRLTVV.